The rows below give T cell receptor beta chains drawn from one sample of a study of blood T cell repertoires in COVID-19. The assay was immunoSEQ multiplex PCR, and TCRdb's table has in-frame clones only and misses some. The sample has around 100,000 clones, around 88% seen once; the top ten hold about 3.5%. The material sequenced was peripheral blood. The receptor set was obtained from a human donor in a cohort sampled during active COVID-19. Each CDR3 is given with its conserved first and last residue. A D gene is named only where the DNA matches it firmly. Clone size is shown for a subset of rows, as once, few, many or a class of expanded clone.

14	-	TRBV27	TRBJ2-1	-	TGTGCCAGCAGTTTCAACCCTCCCAGCAATGAGCAGTTCTTC	CASSFNPPSNEQFF
15	TRBD1	TRBV2	TRBJ1-4	-	TGTGCCAGCAGGGGGACTGGACAGGGATATGAAAAACTGTTTTTT	CASRGTGQGYEKLFF
16	TRBD1	TRBV5-1	TRBJ1-1	-	TGCGCCAGCAGCTTGGGACCGACAGGGCTGAACACTGAAGCTTTCTTT	CASSLGPTGLNTEAFF
14	-	TRBV2	TRBJ1-5	-	TGTGCCAGCCGGGGGGACCAGGGAGGTCAGCCCCAGCATTTT	CASRGDQGGQPQHF
14	TRBD1	TRBV28	TRBJ1-1	-	TGTGCCAGCAGTCCTCTGGGACAGGGGTTTGAAGCTTTCTTT	CASSPLGQGFEAFF
13	-	TRBV19	TRBJ1-3	-	TGTGCCAGTAGTATAGCAACTGGAAACACCATATATTTT	CASSIATGNTIYF
13	-	TRBV30	TRBJ1-3	-	TGTGCCTGGAGTTCGGGACTAGGGGGCACCATATATTTT	CAWSSGLGGTIYF
18	TRBD1	TRBV6-2/TRBV6-3	TRBJ2-1	-	TGTGCCAGCAGTTACTTACAAACACAGGGGAAGCCATACAATGAGCAGTTCTTC	CASSYLQTQGKPYNEQFF
13	-	TRBV7-3	TRBJ1-1	-	TGTGCCAGCAGCTTGCAGGAGAACACTGAAGCTTTCTTT	CASSLQENTEAFF
16	-	TRBV9	TRBJ2-3	once	TGTGCCAGCAGCCCACGCCCCGACAGGACGACAGATACGCAGTATTTT	CASSPRPDRTTDTQYF
16	-	TRBV7-2	TRBJ2-1	once	TGTGCCAGCAGCTCCACAGGGGGAGTAGCGGGTAATGAGCAGTTCTTC	CASSSTGGVAGNEQFF
15	TRBD2	TRBV19	TRBJ2-7	-	TGTGCCAGTAGTATAGGGACTAGCGGTGTACGAGGGCAGTACTTC	CASSIGTSGVRGQYF
14	-	TRBV11-2	TRBJ2-7	-	TGTGCCAGCGGTCCCAGGGAATTCTTTTACGAGCAGTACTTC	CASGPREFFYEQYF
17	-	TRBV15	TRBJ1-3	few	TGTGCCACCAGCAGAGACCCCATCGGGGTATCAGGAAACACCATATATTTT	CATSRDPIGVSGNTIYF
16	-	TRBV7-3	TRBJ2-2	once	TGTGCCAGCAGCCCCACTGGCGGGGTAGACACCGGGGAGCTGTTTTTT	CASSPTGGVDTGELFF
15	-	TRBV6-5	TRBJ2-1	-	TGTGCCAGCATGAGGAGGGTTAGCTCCTACAATGAGCAGTTCTTC	CASMRRVSSYNEQFF
14	-	TRBV19	TRBJ1-1	-	TGTGCCAGTACAGAGGACACATACTACACTGAAGCTTTCTTT	CASTEDTYYTEAFF
14	-	TRBV19	TRBJ2-4	-	TGTGCCAGTAGTATCGTGGACAGCAAAAACATTCAGTACTTC	CASSIVDSKNIQYF
15	TRBD2	TRBV9	TRBJ2-1	-	TGTGCCAGCAGCGTTGTAGCGGGAGGGAGTAATGAGCAGTTCTTC	CASSVVAGGSNEQFF
16	TRBD1	TRBV19	TRBJ1-4	once	TGTGCCAGTAGCAGTCGGACAGGGCGGAAATATGAAAAACTGTTTTTT	CASSSRTGRKYEKLFF
11	-	TRBV19	TRBJ2-1	-	TGTGCCAGTAGTTCGGGGTATGAGCAGTTCTTC	CASSSGYEQFF
15	-	TRBV3-1/TRBV3-2	TRBJ2-1	-	TGTGCCAGCAGCCAAGCGTTGCGGGTCCTCGGTGAGCAGTTCTTC	CASSQALRVLGEQFF
15	TRBD1	TRBV7-2	TRBJ2-7	once	TGTGCCAGCAGGCAGACCGGGACAGGGGATTTCGAGCAGTACTTC	CASRQTGTGDFEQYF
16	TRBD2	TRBV4-3	TRBJ2-2	-	TGCGCCAGCAGCCAGCCTACTAGCGGGAAAAACGGGGAGCTGTTTTTT	CASSQPTSGKNGELFF
15	-	TRBV9	TRBJ1-6	-	TGTGCCAGCAGCGTAGCCGGGATTTTAAATTCACCCCTCCACTTT	CASSVAGILNSPLHF
13	-	TRBV10-1	TRBJ1-1	few	TGCGCCAGCAGTGTCAGACGGGGAACTGAAGCTTTCTTT	CASSVRRGTEAFF
12	-	TRBV28	TRBJ1-5	-	TGTGCCAGCAGTTTGCGGGGGTTGCCCCAGCATTTT	CASSLRGLPQHF
19	-	TRBV7-9	TRBJ1-2	few	TGTGCCAGCAGGAACTTCGCGGCCTCCCAGGCCAGGGATGTCTATGGCTACACCTTC	CASRNFAASQARDVYGYTF
17	-	TRBV4-1	TRBJ2-7	-	TGCGCCAGCAGCCAAGATGGAGGGGGGGCCGGGGAAGGCGAGCAGTACTTC	CASSQDGGGAGEGEQYF
12	-	TRBV30	TRBJ2-1	few	TGTGCCTGGAGCCCCTATTTACATGAGCAGTTCTTC	CAWSPYLHEQFF
16	-	TRBV19	TRBJ2-7	-	TGTGCCAGTAGTATGGCGTTGGGAACAGGAAACTACGAGCAGTACTTC	CASSMALGTGNYEQYF
16	-	TRBV7-8	TRBJ1-6	-	TGTGCCAGCAGCTTAATTTGGAGACAGTATAATTCACCCCTCCACTTT	CASSLIWRQYNSPLHF
15	-	TRBV19	TRBJ1-5	-	TGTGCCAGTAGTAGTGTTCAGGGGAACAATCAGCCCCAGCATTTT	CASSSVQGNNQPQHF
12	-	TRBV12-3/TRBV12-4	TRBJ1-2	-	TGTGCCAGCAGTCAGGGGTCTGTAAGCTACACCTTC	CASSQGSVSYTF
14	-	TRBV7-2	TRBJ2-7	-	TGTGCCAGCAGCTTGAACGCCGGGGACTACGAGCAGTACTTC	CASSLNAGDYEQYF
13	-	TRBV19	TRBJ2-7	-	TGTGCCAGTAGCATACAGGGTTACTACGAGCAGTACTTC	CASSIQGYYEQYF
14	TRBD1	TRBV28	TRBJ1-4	few	TGTGCCAGCAGGATGGTACAGGGGGGTGAAAAACTGTTTTTT	CASRMVQGGEKLFF
16	TRBD2	TRBV9	TRBJ2-3	-	TGTGCCAGCAGCGTAGGAATAGCGGGGTACACAGATACGCAGTATTTT	CASSVGIAGYTDTQYF
15	-	TRBV11-2	TRBJ2-5	-	TGTGCCAGCAGCTTAGCAGTCGACGGGTGGGAGACCCAGTACTTC	CASSLAVDGWETQYF
16	-	TRBV28	TRBJ1-4	-	TGTGCCAGCAGTTTAAGGGGCGGGGTTGGTAATGAAAAACTGTTTTTT	CASSLRGGVGNEKLFF
13	-	TRBV29-1	TRBJ1-2	-	TGCAGCGTTCGCATAGGGGGTGGCTATGGCTACACCTTC	CSVRIGGGYGYTF
15	TRBD2	TRBV5-1	TRBJ2-5	-	TGCGCCAGCGAAACTAGCGGGGGGTTACAAGAGACCCAGTACTTC	CASETSGGLQETQYF
15	TRBD2	TRBV6-5	TRBJ2-7	-	TGTGCCAGCAGTTCCCCGGCGGGGGGGTCCTACGAGCAGTACTTC	CASSSPAGGSYEQYF
13	-	TRBV30	TRBJ2-5	-	TGTGCCTGGAGTAAAGGGGGAAGAGAGACCCAGTACTTC	CAWSKGGRETQYF
13	-	TRBV27	TRBJ2-7	-	TGTGCCAGCAGGAGCAGGGTCTCCTACGAGCAGTACTTC	CASRSRVSYEQYF
17	TRBD2	TRBV4-2	TRBJ2-5	-	TGTGCCAGCAGCCAAGATGAGGCGGGGGGGCACGTAGAGACCCAGTACTTC	CASSQDEAGGHVETQYF
14	TRBD2	TRBV6-5	TRBJ2-7	once	TGTGCCAGCAGTTGGCTAGCGGGGCCTTACGAGCAGTACTTC	CASSWLAGPYEQYF
14	-	TRBV18	TRBJ1-3	-	TGTGCCAGCTCACAGGGGATCTCTGGAAACACCATATATTTT	CASSQGISGNTIYF
15	-	TRBV24-1	TRBJ2-7	-	TGTGCCACCAGTGATCGGGGAAAAGCCACCTACGAGCAGTACTTC	CATSDRGKATYEQYF
12	TRBD1	TRBV2	TRBJ2-7	-	TGTGCCAGCAGTGTACAGGGGTACGAGCAGTACTTC	CASSVQGYEQYF
16	TRBD1	TRBV7-9	TRBJ2-2	-	TGTGCCAGCAGCCGGACAGGGGGCACGAACACCGGGGAGCTGTTTTTT	CASSRTGGTNTGELFF